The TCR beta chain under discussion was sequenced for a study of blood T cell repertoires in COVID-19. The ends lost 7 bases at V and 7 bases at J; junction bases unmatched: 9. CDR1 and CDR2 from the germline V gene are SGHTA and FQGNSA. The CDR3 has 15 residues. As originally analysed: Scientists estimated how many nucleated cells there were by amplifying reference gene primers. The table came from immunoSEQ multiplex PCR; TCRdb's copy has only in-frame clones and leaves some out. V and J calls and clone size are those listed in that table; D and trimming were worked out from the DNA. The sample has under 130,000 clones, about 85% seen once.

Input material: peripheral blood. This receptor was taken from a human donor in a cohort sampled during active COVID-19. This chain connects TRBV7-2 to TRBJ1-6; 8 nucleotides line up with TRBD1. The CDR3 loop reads CASTSRTGINSPLHF. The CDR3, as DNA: TGTGCCAGCACCTCACGGACAGGGATCAATTCACCCCTCCACTTT.